This TCR beta chain was captured in a study of T cell clonality in common variable immunodeficiency. Whole-study results and caveats: Fewer deletions and N-nucleotide insertions were reportedly seen in common variable immunodeficiency TCR beta sequences.

In its sample, this clone was seen many times. The antigen is undetermined. The read stops 3 residues short of the end of the CDR3; the missing end is completed from the germline J gene. The assay was immunoSEQ multiplex PCR, and TCRdb's table has in-frame clones only and misses some. The sample is made up of around 28,000 clones, none counted only once. CDR1 and CDR2 (germline): SNHLY, FYNNEI. This CDR3 contains 17 residues. V lost 8 bases and J lost 0; bases outside the gene matches: 8. The clonotype comes from a human donor with common variable immunodeficiency. Sequencing was carried out using peripheral blood mononuclear cells. This chain links TRBV2 with TRBJ2-3; 13 positions agree with TRBD2. Incomplete CDR3 DNA: TGTGCCAGCTCTTGGACTAGCGGGGGTCGTAGCACAGATACG. Protein: CASSWTSGGRSTDT. The whole CDR3 sequence is CASSWTSGGRSTDTQYF.